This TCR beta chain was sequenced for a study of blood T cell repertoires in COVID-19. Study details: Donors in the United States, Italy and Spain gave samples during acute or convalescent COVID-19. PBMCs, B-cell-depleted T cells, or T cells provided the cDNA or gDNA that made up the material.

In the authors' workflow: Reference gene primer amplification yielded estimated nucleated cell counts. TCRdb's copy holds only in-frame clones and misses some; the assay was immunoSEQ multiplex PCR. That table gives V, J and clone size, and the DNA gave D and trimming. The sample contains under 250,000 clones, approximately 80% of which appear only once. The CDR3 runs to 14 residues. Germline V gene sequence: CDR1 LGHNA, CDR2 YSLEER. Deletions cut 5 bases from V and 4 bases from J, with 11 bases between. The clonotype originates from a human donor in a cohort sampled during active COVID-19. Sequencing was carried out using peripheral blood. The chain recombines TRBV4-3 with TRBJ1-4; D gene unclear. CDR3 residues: CASSTRGINEKLFF. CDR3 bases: TGCGCCAGCAGCACCCGGGGTATTAATGAAAAACTGTTTTTT.